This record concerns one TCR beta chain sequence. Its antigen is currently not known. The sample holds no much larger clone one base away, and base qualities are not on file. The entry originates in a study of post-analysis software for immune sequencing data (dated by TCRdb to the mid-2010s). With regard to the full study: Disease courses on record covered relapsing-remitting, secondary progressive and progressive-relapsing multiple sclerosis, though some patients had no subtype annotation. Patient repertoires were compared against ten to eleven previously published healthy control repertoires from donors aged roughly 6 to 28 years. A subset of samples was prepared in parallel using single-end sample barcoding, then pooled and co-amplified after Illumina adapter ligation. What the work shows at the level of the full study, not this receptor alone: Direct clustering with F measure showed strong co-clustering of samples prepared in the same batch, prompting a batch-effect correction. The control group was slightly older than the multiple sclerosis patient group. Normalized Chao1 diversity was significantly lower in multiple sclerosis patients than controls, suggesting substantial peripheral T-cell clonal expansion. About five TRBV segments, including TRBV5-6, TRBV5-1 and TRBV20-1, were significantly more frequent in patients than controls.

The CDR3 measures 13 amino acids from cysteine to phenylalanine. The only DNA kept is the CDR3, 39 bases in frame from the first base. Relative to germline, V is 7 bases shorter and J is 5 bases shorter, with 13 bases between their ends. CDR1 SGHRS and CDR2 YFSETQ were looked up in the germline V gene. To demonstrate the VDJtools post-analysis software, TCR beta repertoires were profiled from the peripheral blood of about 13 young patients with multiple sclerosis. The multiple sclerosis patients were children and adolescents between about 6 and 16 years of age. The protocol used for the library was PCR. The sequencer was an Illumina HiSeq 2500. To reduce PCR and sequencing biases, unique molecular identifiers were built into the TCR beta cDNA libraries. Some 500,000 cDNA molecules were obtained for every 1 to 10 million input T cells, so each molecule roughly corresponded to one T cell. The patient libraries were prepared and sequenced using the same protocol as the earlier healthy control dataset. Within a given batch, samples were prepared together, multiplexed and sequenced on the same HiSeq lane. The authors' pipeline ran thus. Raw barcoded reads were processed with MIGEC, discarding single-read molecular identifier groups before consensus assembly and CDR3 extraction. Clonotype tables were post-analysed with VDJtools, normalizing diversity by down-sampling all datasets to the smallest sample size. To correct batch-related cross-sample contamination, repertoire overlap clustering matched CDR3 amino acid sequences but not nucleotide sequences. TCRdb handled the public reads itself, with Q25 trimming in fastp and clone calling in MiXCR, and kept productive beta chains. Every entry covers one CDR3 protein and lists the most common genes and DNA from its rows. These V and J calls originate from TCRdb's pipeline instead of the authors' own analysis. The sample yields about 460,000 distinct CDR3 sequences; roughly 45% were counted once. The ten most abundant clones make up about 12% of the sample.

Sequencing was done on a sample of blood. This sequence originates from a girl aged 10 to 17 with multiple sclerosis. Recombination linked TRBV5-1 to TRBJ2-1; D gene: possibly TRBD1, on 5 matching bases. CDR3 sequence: CASVMGQNNEQFF. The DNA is TGCGCCAGCGTAATGGGGCAGAACAATGAGCAGTTCTTC.